Each of the 12 T cell receptor beta chains below was sequenced from the same sample in a study of T cells in Graves' hyperthyroidism and ophthalmopathy. Amplified TCR beta CDR3 regions came from RNA transcripts. HTBI primers were used for first-round RT-PCR of the TCR CDR3. TCRdb re-called the multiplex PCR reads with MiXCR, one entry per CDR3 protein. This table has a few hundred thousand distinct CDR3 sequences, roughly an eighth appearing once. Source material: blood. The receptors derive from a woman aged 18-29 years with Graves' hyperthyroidism.

The V call is TRBV9, the J call TRBJ1-5; 10 bases map to TRBD1. This CDR3 has 15 amino acids. The ends lost 0 bases at V and 6 bases at J; junction bases unmatched: 3. Germline-derived CDR1 and CDR2 are SGDLS and YYNGEE. The CDR3 spells CASSVAGDRGQPQHF. As DNA, the CDR3 is TGTGCCAGCAGCGTAGCAGGGGACAGGGGTCAGCCCCAGCATTTT. The full variable domain, with the rest looked up from reference TRBV9 and TRBJ1-5, is DSGVTQTPKHLITATGQRVTLRCSPRSGDLSVYWYQQSLDQGLQFLIQYYNGEERAKGNILERFSAQQFPDLHSELNLSSLELGDSALYFCASSVAGDRGQPQHFGDGTRLSIL.

The J gene is TRBJ2-5, the V gene TRBV5-1, with unresolved D. The germline V and J ends were trimmed by 3 bases and 2 bases, with 17 bases remaining between them. Germline-derived CDR1 and CDR2 are SGHRS and YFSETQ. CDR3 size: 16 residues. The CDR3 DNA sequence: TGCGCCAGCAGCTGGCCGGACCGGAACGAACAAGAGACCCAGTACTTC. Protein product: CASSWPDRNEQETQYF. The complete variable domain, with remaining parts taken from reference TRBV5-1 and TRBJ2-5, reads KAGVTQTPRYLIKTRGQQVTLSCSPISGHRSVSWYQQTPGQGLQFLFEYFSETQRNKGNFPGRFSGRQFSNSRSEMNVSTLELGDSALYLCASSWPDRNEQETQYFGPGTRLLVL.

The table lists this clonotype with many counts. J is TRBJ1-3 and V is TRBV28, with D possibly TRBD1 on 5 matching bases. Per the germline V gene, CDR1 is MDHEN and CDR2 is SYDVKM. The CDR3 has 16 amino acids. The V gene lost 3 bases and the J gene lost 0 bases, with 12 bases spanning the gap. This chain's CDR3 is CASSFGGVGSGNTIYF. As DNA, the CDR3 is TGTGCCAGCAGTTTTGGAGGGGTGGGCTCTGGAAACACCATATATTTT.

This clonotype was seen repeatedly, ten times or more. V gene TRBV11-2 combines with J gene TRBJ2-7, with D possibly being TRBD2 (6 bases). Germline V gives CDR1 SGHAT, CDR2 FQNNGV. The V end was cut by 3 bases, the J end by 5 bases, with 11 bases between. CDR3 length equals 13 residues. CDR3 in DNA: TGTGCCAGCAGCTTCGGAGGGGCCCACGAGCAGTACTTC. Translated, it gives CASSFGGAHEQYF.

The chain carries TRBV6-1 and TRBJ2-2, with 9 bases lining up with TRBD2. V lost 6 bases and J lost 1; bases outside the gene matches: 6. The CDR3 is 16 amino acids. CDR1 and CDR2 (germline): MNHNS, SASEGT. The CDR3, as DNA: TGTGCCAGCAGGCCCCTAGCGGGACTGAACACCGGGGAGCTGTTTTTT. As protein: CASRPLAGLNTGELFF.

This clonotype has ten or more counts. The chain has TRBV5-1 and TRBJ1-2; a weak D match, TRBD1 (5 bases). From germline, CDR1 is SGHRS and CDR2 YFSETQ. The CDR3 covers 14 residues. V lost 4 bases to trimming and J lost 0 bases, with 10 bases between them. The CDR3 sequence: CASSAGTTNYGYTF. Here the CDR3 DNA reads TGCGCCAGCAGCGCGGGGACGACTAACTATGGCTACACCTTC.

The chain has TRBV15 and TRBJ1-4, with TRBD1 matching over 8 bases. V gave up 5 bases and J gave up 8 bases; unmatched junction bases: 10. CDR1 LNHNV and CDR2 YYDKDF come from the germline V gene (reference sequence). The CDR3 runs to 15 residues. The DNA for the CDR3 is TGTGCCACCAGCCTAGACAGGGGAGTTTCGGAAAAACTGTTTTTT. This codes for CATSLDRGVSEKLFF.

This clonotype was detected only a few times. V usage is TRBV29-1 and J usage is TRBJ2-1; TRBD2 aligns across 7 bases. In germline, CDR1 is SQVTM, CDR2 ANQGSEA. The CDR3 has 14 amino acids. With V trimmed by 6 bases and J by 1 base, 6 bases remained unmatched. The CDR3 loop is CSVGGGGSYNEQFF. The CDR3 DNA reads TGCAGCGTGGGGGGGGGGGGATCCTACAATGAGCAGTTCTTC.

This clonotype was observed at least ten times. The chain has TRBV20-1 and TRBJ1-6; a possible D gene is TRBD1 (6 bases). Per the germline V gene, CDR1 is DFQATT and CDR2 is SNEGSKA (reference sequence). Trimming took 6 bases from V and 6 from J, leaving 18 bases between them. The CDR3 sequence is 15 residues long. The CDR3 DNA sequence: TGCAGTGCGGGGGCCGGGTCGGTCATTAATTCACCCCTCCACTTT. This gives the protein CSAGAGSVINSPLHF.

This clonotype was counted many times. V is TRBV11-1 and J is TRBJ2-7; tentatively, D is TRBD2 (5 bases). V lost 7 bases and J 2 bases, leaving 15 bases between the germline ends. This CDR3 spans 14 amino acids. Germline CDR1 and CDR2: SGHAT and FQDESV (reference sequence). The CDR3 sequence: CASTSGPGTYEQYF. The CDR3 DNA is TGTGCCAGCACCTCCGGGCCGGGGACCTACGAGCAGTACTTC.

The chain joins TRBV11-3 to TRBJ1-4, with TRBD1 matching over 10 bases. Germline CDR1 is SGHNT and CDR2 is YENEEA. V was pared by 4 bases and J by 8 bases, with 4 bases of the junction left unmatched. There are 14 residues in the CDR3. The CDR3 reads CASSSGQGYEKLFF. The CDR3 bases are TGTGCCAGCAGCTCGGGACAGGGGTACGAAAAACTGTTTTTT.

This clonotype has at least ten counts. This chain joins TRBV11-2 and TRBJ2-1; D call uncertain. The CDR3 has 13 residues. Germline V gene data show CDR1 as SGHAT and CDR2 as FQNNGV. V dropped 4 bases and J dropped 6 bases, with 10 bases sitting between them. CDR3 nucleotides: TGTGCCAGCAGCTCCGGACGAATCAATGAGCAGTTCTTC. It yields the protein CASSSGRINEQFF.